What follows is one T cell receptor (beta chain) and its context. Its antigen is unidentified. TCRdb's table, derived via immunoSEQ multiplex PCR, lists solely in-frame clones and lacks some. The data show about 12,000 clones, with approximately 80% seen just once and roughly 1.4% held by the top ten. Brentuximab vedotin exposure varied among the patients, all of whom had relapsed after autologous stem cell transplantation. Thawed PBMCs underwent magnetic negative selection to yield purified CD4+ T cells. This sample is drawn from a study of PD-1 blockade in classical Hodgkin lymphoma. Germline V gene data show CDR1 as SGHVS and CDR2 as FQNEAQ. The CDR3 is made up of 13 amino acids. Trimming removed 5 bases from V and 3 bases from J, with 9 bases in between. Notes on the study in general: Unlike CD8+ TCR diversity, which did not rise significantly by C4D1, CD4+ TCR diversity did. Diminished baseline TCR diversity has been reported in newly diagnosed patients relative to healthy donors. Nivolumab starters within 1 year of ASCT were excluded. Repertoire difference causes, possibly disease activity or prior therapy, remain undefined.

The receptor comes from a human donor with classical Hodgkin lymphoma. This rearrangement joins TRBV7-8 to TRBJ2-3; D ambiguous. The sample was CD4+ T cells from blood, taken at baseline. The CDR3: CASSVMGTDTQYF. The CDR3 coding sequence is TGTGCCAGCAGCGTTATGGGTACAGATACGCAGTATTTT.